This TCR beta chain was sequenced during a study of blood T cells in healthy people across ages. Overall study findings and caveats: As age increased, TCR beta diversity per million T cells fell in a roughly linear fashion. Donor CMV status was unknown, possibly confounding expanded clonotype changes.

As to this clonotype: Antigen unknown.

A second roughly 6 to 12 cycle PCR used barcoded and J-beta primers. TCRdb reprocessed the 5' RACE reads via MiXCR and lists one record per CDR3 protein. Here the sample spans some 900,000 distinct CDR3 sequences, around 49% being singletons. The CDR3 loop spans 15 amino acids. From germline, CDR1 is SEHNR and CDR2 FQNEAQ (reference sequence). V was trimmed by 6 bases and J by 3 bases, leaving 16 bases between them. This sequence originates from a man aged 30 to 39 in good health. The rearrangement links TRBV7-9 to TRBJ2-3, with TRBD1 as a possible D gene (5 bases). The specimen sequenced was blood. Here the CDR3 DNA reads TGTGCCAGCAGGTACAGGTCTGAGGTAACAGATACGCAGTATTTT. Its protein is CASRYRSEVTDTQYF.